This TCR beta chain was recovered during a study of STAT5B mutations in CD4+ large granular lymphocyte leukemia. Findings of the study overall: Around 25% of private leukemic clonotypes occurred rarely in other patients' non-leukemic repertoires.

As to this clone: Its cognate antigen is unknown.

The authors' processing: The detection floor for productive clonotype frequency was 2.59 x 10-5. TCRdb keeps only in-frame clones here, not all; method: immunoSEQ multiplex PCR. The V and J calls and clone size were taken over from that table, and D and trimming were inferred from the DNA. The sample holds some 40,000 clones, roughly 85% seen once. This clonotype was obtained from a human donor in good health. Source material: CD4+ T cells from blood buffy coats.

CDR3 nucleotide sequence: TGCGCCAGCAGCCTTAGCGGGGGTTACACCGGGGAGCTGTTTTTT. This codes for CASSLSGGYTGELFF. V gene TRBV5-1 combines with J gene TRBJ2-2; 9 positions agree with TRBD2. The CDR3 is 15 amino acids. CDR1 and CDR2 (germline): SGHRS, YFSETQ. V lost 4 bases, J lost 3 bases, and 4 bases stayed unmatched.